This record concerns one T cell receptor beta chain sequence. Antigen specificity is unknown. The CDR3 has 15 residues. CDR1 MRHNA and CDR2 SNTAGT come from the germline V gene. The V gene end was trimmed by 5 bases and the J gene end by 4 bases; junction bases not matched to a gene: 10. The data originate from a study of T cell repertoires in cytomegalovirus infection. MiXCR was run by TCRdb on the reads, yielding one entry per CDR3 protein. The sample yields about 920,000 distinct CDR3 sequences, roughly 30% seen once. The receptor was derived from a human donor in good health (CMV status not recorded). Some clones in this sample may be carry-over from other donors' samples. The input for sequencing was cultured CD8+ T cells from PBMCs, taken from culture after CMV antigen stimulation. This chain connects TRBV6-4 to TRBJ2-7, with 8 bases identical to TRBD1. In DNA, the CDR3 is TGTGCCAGCAGTCACATTGGGACAGGCGGATACGAGCAGTACTTC. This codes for CASSHIGTGGYEQYF.